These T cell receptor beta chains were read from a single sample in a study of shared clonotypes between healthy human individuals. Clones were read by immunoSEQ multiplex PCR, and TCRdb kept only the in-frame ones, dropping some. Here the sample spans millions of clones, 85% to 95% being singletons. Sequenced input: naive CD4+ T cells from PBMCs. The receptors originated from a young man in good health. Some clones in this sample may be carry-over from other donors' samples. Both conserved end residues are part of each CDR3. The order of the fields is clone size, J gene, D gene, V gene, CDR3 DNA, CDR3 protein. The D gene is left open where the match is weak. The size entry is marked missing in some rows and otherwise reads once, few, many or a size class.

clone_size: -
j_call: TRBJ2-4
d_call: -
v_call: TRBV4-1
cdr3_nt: TGCGCCAGCAGCCTTGACGGGAGAGCCAGACAAAACATTCAGTACTTC
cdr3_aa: CASSLDGRARQNIQYF

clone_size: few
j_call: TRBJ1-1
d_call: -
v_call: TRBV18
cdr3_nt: TGTGCCAGCTCGTCCGACAGGAACACTGAAGCTTTCTTT
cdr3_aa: CASSSDRNTEAFF

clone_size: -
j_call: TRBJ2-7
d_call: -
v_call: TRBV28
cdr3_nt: TGTGCCAGCAGTTCCTCCTACCCTAGCGCTACCTACGAGCAGTACTTC
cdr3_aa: CASSSSYPSATYEQYF

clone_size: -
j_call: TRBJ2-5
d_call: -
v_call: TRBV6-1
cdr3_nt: TGTGCCAGCAGGCAGGGTCGGGAGACCCAGTACTTC
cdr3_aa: CASRQGRETQYF

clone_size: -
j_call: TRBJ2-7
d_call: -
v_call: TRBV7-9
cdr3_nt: TGTGCCAGCCAGGGCAGGGTCCAGGGGAACGAGCAGTACTTC
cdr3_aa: CASQGRVQGNEQYF

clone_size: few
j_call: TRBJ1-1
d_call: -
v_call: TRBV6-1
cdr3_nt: TGTGCCAGCAGCCGTCTCAGGGACACTGAAGCTTTCTTT
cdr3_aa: CASSRLRDTEAFF

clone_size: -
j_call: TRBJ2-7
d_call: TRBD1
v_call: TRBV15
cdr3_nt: TGTGCCACCAGCTTCCGGGACAGAGTGCTCGACGAGCAGTACTTC
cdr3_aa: CATSFRDRVLDEQYF

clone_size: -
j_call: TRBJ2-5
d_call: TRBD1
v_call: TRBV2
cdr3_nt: TGTGCCAGCAGTCGGGACAGAGAAGAGACCCAGTACTTC
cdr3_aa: CASSRDREETQYF

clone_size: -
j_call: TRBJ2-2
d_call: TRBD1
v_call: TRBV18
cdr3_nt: TGTGCCAGCTCCCTCGGGACAGCCAACACCGGGGAGCTGTTTTTT
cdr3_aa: CASSLGTANTGELFF

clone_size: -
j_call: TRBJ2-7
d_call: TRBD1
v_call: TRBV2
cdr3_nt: TGTGCCAGCGCTGGGACAGGCTACTCCTACGAGCAGTACTTC
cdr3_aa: CASAGTGYSYEQYF

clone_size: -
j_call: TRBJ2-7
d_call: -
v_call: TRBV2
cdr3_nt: TGTGCCAGCGCCGCCGAGGGGGGGGACTCCTACGAGCAGTACTTC
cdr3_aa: CASAAEGGDSYEQYF

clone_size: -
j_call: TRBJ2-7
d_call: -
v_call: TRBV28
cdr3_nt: TGTGCCAGCAGTCGAGGGTATGAAGGGGGGTACGAGCAGTACTTC
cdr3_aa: CASSRGYEGGYEQYF

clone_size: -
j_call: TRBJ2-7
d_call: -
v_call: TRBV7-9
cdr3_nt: TGTGCCAGCAGCTCGGGGGTGGGCTGGAGCTCCTACGAGCAGTACTTC
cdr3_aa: CASSSGVGWSSYEQYF

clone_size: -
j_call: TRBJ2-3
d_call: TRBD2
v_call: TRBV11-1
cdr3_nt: TGTGCCAGCAGCCCCCTAGCGGCTAGCACAGATACGCAGTATTTT
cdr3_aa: CASSPLAASTDTQYF

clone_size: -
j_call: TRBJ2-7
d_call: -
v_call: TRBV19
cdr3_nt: TGTGCCAGTAGTATTTCCGGCATCGAGCAGTACTTC
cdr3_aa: CASSISGIEQYF

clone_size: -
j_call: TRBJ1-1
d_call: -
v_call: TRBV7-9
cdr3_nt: TGTGCCAGCGGCACGGGACGGAAGAACACTGAAGCTTTCTTT
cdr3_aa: CASGTGRKNTEAFF

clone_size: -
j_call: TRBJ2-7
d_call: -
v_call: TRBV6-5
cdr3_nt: TGTGCCAGCAGTTACTCACACTCCTCAGTCTACGAGCAGTACTTC
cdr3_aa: CASSYSHSSVYEQYF

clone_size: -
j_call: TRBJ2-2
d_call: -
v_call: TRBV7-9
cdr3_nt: TGTGCCAGCAGCTATAACACCGGGGAGCTGTTTTTT
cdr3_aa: CASSYNTGELFF

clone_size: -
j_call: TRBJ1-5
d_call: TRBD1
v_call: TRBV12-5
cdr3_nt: TGTGCTAGTGGTACAGGGGGCCGAGATCAGCCCCAGCATTTT
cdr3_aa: CASGTGGRDQPQHF

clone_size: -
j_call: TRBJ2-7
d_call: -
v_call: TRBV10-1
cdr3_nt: TGCGCCAGCGGGCCGGGACATGGCTCCTACGAGCAGTACTTC
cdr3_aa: CASGPGHGSYEQYF

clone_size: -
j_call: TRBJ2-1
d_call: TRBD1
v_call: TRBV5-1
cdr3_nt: TGCGCCAGCAGTCAACAGGGGTCCTACAATGAGCAGTTCTTC
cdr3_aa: CASSQQGSYNEQFF

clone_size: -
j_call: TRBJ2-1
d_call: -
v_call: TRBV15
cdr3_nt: TGTGCCACCAGCAGAGATACTAGCAGTTGGTCGGATGAGCAGTTCTTC
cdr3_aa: CATSRDTSSWSDEQFF

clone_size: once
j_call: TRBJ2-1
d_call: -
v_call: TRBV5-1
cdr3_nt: TGCGCCAGCAGCATCGGACTGGGGCCCAATGAGCAGTTCTTC
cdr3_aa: CASSIGLGPNEQFF

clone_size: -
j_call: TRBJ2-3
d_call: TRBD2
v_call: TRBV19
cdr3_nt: TGTGCCAGTAGTATATGGGTACTAGCGGGTTCAACTAGCACAGATACGCAGTATTTT
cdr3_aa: CASSIWVLAGSTSTDTQYF

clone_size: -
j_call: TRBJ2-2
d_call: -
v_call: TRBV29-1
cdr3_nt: TGCAGCGTTCCCAAAGCGCAGGGGACCGGGGAGCTGTTTTTT
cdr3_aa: CSVPKAQGTGELFF

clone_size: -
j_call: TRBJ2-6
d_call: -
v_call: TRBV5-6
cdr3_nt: TGTGCCAGCAGCTTGGCCGGGGGAGGGGCCAACGTCCTGACTTTC
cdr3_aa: CASSLAGGGANVLTF

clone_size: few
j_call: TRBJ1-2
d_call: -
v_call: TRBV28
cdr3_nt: TGTGCCAGCATGGGAAGGGGGAACTATGGCTACACCTTC
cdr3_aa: CASMGRGNYGYTF

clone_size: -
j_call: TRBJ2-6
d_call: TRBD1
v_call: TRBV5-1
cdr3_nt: TGCGCCAGTGCCGGGACAGGTTATTCTGGGGCCAACGTCCTGACTTTC
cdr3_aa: CASAGTGYSGANVLTF